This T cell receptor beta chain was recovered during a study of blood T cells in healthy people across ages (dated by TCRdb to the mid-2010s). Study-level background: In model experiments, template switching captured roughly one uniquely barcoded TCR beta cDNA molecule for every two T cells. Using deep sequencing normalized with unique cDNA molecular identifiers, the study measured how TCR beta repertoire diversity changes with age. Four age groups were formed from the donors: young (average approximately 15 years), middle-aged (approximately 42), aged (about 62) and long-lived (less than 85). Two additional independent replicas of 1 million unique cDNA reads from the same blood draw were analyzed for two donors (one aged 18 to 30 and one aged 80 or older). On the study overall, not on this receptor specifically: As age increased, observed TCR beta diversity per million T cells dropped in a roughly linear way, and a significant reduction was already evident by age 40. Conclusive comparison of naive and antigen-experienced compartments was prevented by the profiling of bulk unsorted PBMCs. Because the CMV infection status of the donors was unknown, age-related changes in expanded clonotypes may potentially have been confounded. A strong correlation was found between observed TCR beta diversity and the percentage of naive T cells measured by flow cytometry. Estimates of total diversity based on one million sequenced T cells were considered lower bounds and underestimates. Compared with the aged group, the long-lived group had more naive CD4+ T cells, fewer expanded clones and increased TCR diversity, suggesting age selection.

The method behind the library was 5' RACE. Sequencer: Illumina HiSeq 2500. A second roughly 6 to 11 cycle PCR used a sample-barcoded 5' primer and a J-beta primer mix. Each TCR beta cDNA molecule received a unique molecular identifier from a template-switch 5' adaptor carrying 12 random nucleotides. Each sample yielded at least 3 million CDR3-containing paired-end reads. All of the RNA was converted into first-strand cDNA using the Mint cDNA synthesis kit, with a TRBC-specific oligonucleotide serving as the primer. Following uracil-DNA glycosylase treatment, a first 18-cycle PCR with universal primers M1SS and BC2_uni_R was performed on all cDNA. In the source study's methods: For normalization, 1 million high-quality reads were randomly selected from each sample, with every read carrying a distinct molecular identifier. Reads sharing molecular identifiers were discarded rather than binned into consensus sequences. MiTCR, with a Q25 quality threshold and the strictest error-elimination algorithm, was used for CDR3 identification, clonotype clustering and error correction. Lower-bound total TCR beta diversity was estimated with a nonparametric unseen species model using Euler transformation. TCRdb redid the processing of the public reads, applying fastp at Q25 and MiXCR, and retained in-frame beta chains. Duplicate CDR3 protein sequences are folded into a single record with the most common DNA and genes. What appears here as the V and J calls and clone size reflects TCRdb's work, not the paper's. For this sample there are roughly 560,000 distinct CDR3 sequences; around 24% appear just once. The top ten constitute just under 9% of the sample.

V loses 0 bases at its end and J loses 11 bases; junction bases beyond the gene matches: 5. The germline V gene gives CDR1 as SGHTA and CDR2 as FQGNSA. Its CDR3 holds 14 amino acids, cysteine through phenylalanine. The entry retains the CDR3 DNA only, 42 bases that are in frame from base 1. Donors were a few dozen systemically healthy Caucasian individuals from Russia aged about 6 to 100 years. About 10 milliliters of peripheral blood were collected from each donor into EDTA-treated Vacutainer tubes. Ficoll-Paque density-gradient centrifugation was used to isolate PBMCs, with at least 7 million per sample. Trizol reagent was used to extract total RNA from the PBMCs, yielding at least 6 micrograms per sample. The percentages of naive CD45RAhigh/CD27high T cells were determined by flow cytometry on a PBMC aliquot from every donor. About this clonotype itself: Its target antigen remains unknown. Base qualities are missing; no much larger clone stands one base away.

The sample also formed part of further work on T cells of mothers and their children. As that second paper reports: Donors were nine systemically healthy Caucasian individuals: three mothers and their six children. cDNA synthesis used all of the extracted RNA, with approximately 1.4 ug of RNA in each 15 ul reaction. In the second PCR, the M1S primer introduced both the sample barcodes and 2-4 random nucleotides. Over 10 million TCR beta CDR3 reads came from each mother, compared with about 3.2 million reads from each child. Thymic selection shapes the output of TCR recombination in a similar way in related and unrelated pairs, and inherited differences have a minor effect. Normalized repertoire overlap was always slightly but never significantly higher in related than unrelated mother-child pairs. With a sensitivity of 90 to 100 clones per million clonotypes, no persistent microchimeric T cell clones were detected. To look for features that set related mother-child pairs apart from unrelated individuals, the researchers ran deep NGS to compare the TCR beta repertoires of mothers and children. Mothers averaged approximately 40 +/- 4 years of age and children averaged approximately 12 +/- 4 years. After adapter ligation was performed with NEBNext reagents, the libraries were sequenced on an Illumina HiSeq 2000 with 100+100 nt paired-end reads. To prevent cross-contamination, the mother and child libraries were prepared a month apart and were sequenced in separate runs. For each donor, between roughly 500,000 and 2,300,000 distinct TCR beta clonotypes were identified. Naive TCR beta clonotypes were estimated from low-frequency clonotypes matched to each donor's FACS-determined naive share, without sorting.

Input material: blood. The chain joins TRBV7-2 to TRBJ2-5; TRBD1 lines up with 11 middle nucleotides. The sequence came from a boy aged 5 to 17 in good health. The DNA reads TGTGCCAGCAGCTTAGCGCTGGGACAGGGGGAGCAGTACTTC. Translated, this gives CASSLALGQGEQYF.